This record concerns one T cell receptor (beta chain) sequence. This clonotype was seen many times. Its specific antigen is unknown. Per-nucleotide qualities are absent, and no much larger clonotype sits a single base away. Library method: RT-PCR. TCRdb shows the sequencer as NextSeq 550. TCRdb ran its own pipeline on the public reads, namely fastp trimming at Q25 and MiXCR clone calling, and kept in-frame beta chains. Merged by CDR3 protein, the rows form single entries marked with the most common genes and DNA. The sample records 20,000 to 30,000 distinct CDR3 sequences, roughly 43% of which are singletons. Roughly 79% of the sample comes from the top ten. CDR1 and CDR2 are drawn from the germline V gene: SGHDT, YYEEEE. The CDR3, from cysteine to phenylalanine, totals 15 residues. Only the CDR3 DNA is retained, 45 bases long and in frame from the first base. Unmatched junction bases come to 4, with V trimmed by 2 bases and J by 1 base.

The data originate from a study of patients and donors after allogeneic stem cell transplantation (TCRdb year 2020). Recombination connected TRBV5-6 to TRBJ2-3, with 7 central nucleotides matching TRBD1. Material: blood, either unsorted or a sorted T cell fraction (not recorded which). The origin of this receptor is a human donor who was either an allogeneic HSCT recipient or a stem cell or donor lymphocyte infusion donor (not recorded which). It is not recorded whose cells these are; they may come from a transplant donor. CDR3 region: CASSLVDRGTDTQYF. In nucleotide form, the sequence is TGTGCCAGCAGCTTAGTCGACAGGGGCACAGATACGCAGTATTTT.